Listed below are T cell receptor beta chains from one sample, sequenced in a study of blood T cell repertoires in COVID-19. Sequencing was performed with immunoSEQ multiplex PCR; in TCRdb, only in-frame clones are kept and a portion is missing. The table shows about 58,000 clones, with roughly 84% occurring only once. Sequencing was carried out using peripheral blood. The receptors shown here come from a man in his forties or fifties with active COVID-19. Both conserved end residues are part of each CDR3. The D gene is left open where the match is weak. Part of the rows lack a size; the others show once, few, many or a class for expanded clones.

cdr3_nt: TGTGCCAGCAGCCAAGGCGCAGGTAGGGGCCTCGAGCAGTACTTC
cdr3_aa: CASSQGAGRGLEQYF
d_call: -
j_call: TRBJ2-7
clone_size: -
v_call: TRBV3-1/TRBV3-2

cdr3_nt: TGCGCCAGCAGTGAGGGCCCCAACACCGGGGAGCTGTTTTTT
cdr3_aa: CASSEGPNTGELFF
d_call: -
j_call: TRBJ2-2
clone_size: -
v_call: TRBV10-1

cdr3_nt: TGTGCCAGCAGCCCCCTCCGGGACAGAAAAGAGACCCAGTACTTC
cdr3_aa: CASSPLRDRKETQYF
d_call: TRBD1
j_call: TRBJ2-5
clone_size: -
v_call: TRBV9

cdr3_nt: TGCGCCAGCAGCTTGGTTGGGACAGTGAGTAATGAAAAACTGTTTTTT
cdr3_aa: CASSLVGTVSNEKLFF
d_call: TRBD1
j_call: TRBJ1-4
clone_size: medium-sized
v_call: TRBV5-1

cdr3_nt: TGTGCCATCAGTGAGTTTGGGTCAGGGAACACCGGGGAGCTGTTTTTT
cdr3_aa: CAISEFGSGNTGELFF
d_call: -
j_call: TRBJ2-2
clone_size: -
v_call: TRBV10-3

cdr3_nt: TGTGCCAGTAGTACAGGGAGGATCAATCAGCCCCAGCATTTT
cdr3_aa: CASSTGRINQPQHF
d_call: -
j_call: TRBJ1-5
clone_size: -
v_call: TRBV19

cdr3_nt: TGTGCCAGCACCCCTCCCCCGGGACTAGCGGGAGCCAAAAACATTCAGTACTTC
cdr3_aa: CASTPPPGLAGAKNIQYF
d_call: TRBD2
j_call: TRBJ2-4
clone_size: once
v_call: TRBV28

cdr3_nt: TGTGCCAGCAGCTTACGGGCGACGGGAACGGGGAATGAGCAGTTCTTC
cdr3_aa: CASSLRATGTGNEQFF
d_call: -
j_call: TRBJ2-1
clone_size: -
v_call: TRBV7-2

cdr3_nt: TGTGCCACCGGGACGTCCGGGGGAGGTTTCACTGAAGCTTTCTTT
cdr3_aa: CATGTSGGGFTEAFF
d_call: -
j_call: TRBJ1-1
clone_size: once
v_call: TRBV2

cdr3_nt: TGTGCCAGTAGTACCCCCCTCGGACTAGCGGGAGGAAACAATGAGCAGTTCTTC
cdr3_aa: CASSTPLGLAGGNNEQFF
d_call: TRBD2
j_call: TRBJ2-1
clone_size: -
v_call: TRBV19

cdr3_nt: TGTGCCAGCAGCTGGGGGACAGGGCCTTACAATGAGCAGTTCTTC
cdr3_aa: CASSWGTGPYNEQFF
d_call: TRBD1
j_call: TRBJ2-1
clone_size: -
v_call: TRBV11-3

cdr3_nt: TGTGCCAGTAGTATTTCGAGTTGGACAAGCAACTATGGCTACACCTTC
cdr3_aa: CASSISSWTSNYGYTF
d_call: -
j_call: TRBJ1-2
clone_size: -
v_call: TRBV19

cdr3_nt: TGTGCCAGCAGTTACGGGACAGGGGGCTATGGCTACACCTTC
cdr3_aa: CASSYGTGGYGYTF
d_call: TRBD1
j_call: TRBJ1-2
clone_size: few
v_call: TRBV3-1/TRBV3-2

cdr3_nt: TGTGCCAGCAGTTCCGTAGCGGGCAGCCAAGAGACCCAGTACTTC
cdr3_aa: CASSSVAGSQETQYF
d_call: TRBD2
j_call: TRBJ2-5
clone_size: -
v_call: TRBV6-5

cdr3_nt: TGTGCCAGCAGCTACATAGAACGACGGGCAACTAATGAAAAACTGTTTTTT
cdr3_aa: CASSYIERRATNEKLFF
d_call: -
j_call: TRBJ1-4
clone_size: -
v_call: TRBV7-9

cdr3_nt: TGTGCCAGCAGCTTCGGGACTGCTCGCCACGAGCAGTACTTC
cdr3_aa: CASSFGTARHEQYF
d_call: -
j_call: TRBJ2-7
clone_size: -
v_call: TRBV5-4

cdr3_nt: TGCAGCGTTTCGACTAGCGGGGCTTACAATGAGCAGTTCTTC
cdr3_aa: CSVSTSGAYNEQFF
d_call: TRBD2
j_call: TRBJ2-1
clone_size: -
v_call: TRBV29-1

cdr3_nt: TGTGCCTGGAGTCCTACCGCTCAGGGGAATACGCAGTATTTT
cdr3_aa: CAWSPTAQGNTQYF
d_call: -
j_call: TRBJ2-3
clone_size: few
v_call: TRBV30

cdr3_nt: TGCAGTGCTAGTCTAGCGGGAGGGCCTATTTCCTACAATGAGCAGTTCTTC
cdr3_aa: CSASLAGGPISYNEQFF
d_call: TRBD2
j_call: TRBJ2-1
clone_size: -
v_call: TRBV20-1

cdr3_nt: TGTGCCAGCAGCGCCGGGGGGGGACGGAGTAGGCCCCAGCATTTT
cdr3_aa: CASSAGGGRSRPQHF
d_call: -
j_call: TRBJ1-5
clone_size: -
v_call: TRBV9

cdr3_nt: TGTGCCAGCAGCTTATTCCACTCTAGCTCCTACAATGAGCAGTTCTTC
cdr3_aa: CASSLFHSSSYNEQFF
d_call: -
j_call: TRBJ2-1
clone_size: -
v_call: TRBV7-3

cdr3_nt: TGCAGTGCTAGTAGTTCTTGGCAGGGTCGCTACACCTTC
cdr3_aa: CSASSSWQGRYTF
d_call: -
j_call: TRBJ1-2
clone_size: once
v_call: TRBV20-1

cdr3_nt: TGTGCCAGCAGTTCCGCCGGGACTAGCGGGAGTCCCGGGGCCAACGTCCTGACTTTC
cdr3_aa: CASSSAGTSGSPGANVLTF
d_call: TRBD2
j_call: TRBJ2-6
clone_size: -
v_call: TRBV27

cdr3_nt: TGTGCCAGCAGTTTCAAGCGGGAGGGCCGATTTGGCACCGGGGAGCTGTTTTTT
cdr3_aa: CASSFKREGRFGTGELFF
d_call: TRBD2
j_call: TRBJ2-2
clone_size: -
v_call: TRBV28

cdr3_nt: TGTGCCAGCAGCCAGACTAGCGGTCTCACCGGGGAGCTGTTTTTT
cdr3_aa: CASSQTSGLTGELFF
d_call: TRBD2
j_call: TRBJ2-2
clone_size: -
v_call: TRBV7-3

cdr3_nt: TGTGCCAGTAGCTTTACCTTGGACAGGGGGCGCGATGGCTACACCTTC
cdr3_aa: CASSFTLDRGRDGYTF
d_call: TRBD1
j_call: TRBJ1-2
clone_size: -
v_call: TRBV19

cdr3_nt: TGTGCCACCAGTGAATTGGGAGGCAATGAGCAGTTCTTC
cdr3_aa: CATSELGGNEQFF
d_call: -
j_call: TRBJ2-1
clone_size: once
v_call: TRBV24-1

cdr3_nt: TGTGCCAGTAGTATTGGCCAAATCAATGAGCAGTTCTTC
cdr3_aa: CASSIGQINEQFF
d_call: -
j_call: TRBJ2-1
clone_size: -
v_call: TRBV19

cdr3_nt: TGTGCCAGCAGCCCCCCACGGGGTCCCGAGCAGTACTTC
cdr3_aa: CASSPPRGPEQYF
d_call: -
j_call: TRBJ2-7
clone_size: -
v_call: TRBV9

cdr3_nt: TGTGCCAGCAGTCAGGGAATTCGGGACTATGGCTACACCTTC
cdr3_aa: CASSQGIRDYGYTF
d_call: -
j_call: TRBJ1-2
clone_size: -
v_call: TRBV6-5

cdr3_nt: TGTGCCAGCAGGGAAGGAGGAGTTTTGGGAAAACTGTTTTTT
cdr3_aa: CASREGGVLGKLFF
d_call: -
j_call: TRBJ1-4
clone_size: -
v_call: TRBV28

cdr3_nt: TGTGCCAGCAGCACAGGGGGCGGACAGCCCCAGCATTTT
cdr3_aa: CASSTGGGQPQHF
d_call: TRBD1
j_call: TRBJ1-5
clone_size: -
v_call: TRBV12-3/TRBV12-4

cdr3_nt: TGTGCCAGCAGCTCACTTTCGGGGGATACGCAGTATTTT
cdr3_aa: CASSSLSGDTQYF
d_call: -
j_call: TRBJ2-3
clone_size: -
v_call: TRBV27

cdr3_nt: TGCGCCAGCAGCTTGGGTGGGGACACCCATAACTATGGCTACACCTTC
cdr3_aa: CASSLGGDTHNYGYTF
d_call: -
j_call: TRBJ1-2
clone_size: -
v_call: TRBV5-1

cdr3_nt: TGTGCCTGGACCCCCGGGCGGGACTACGAGCAGTACTTC
cdr3_aa: CAWTPGRDYEQYF
d_call: -
j_call: TRBJ2-7
clone_size: -
v_call: TRBV30

cdr3_nt: TGTGCCAGCTCCCGCACCGGGGAGCTGTTTTTT
cdr3_aa: CASSRTGELFF
d_call: -
j_call: TRBJ2-2
clone_size: -
v_call: TRBV12-3/TRBV12-4

cdr3_nt: TGCAGTGCTAGTACCCCTCTAGCGGGAGAGGTAGATACGCAGTATTTT
cdr3_aa: CSASTPLAGEVDTQYF
d_call: TRBD2
j_call: TRBJ2-3
clone_size: -
v_call: TRBV20-1

cdr3_nt: TGTGCCAGCAGCCCTGTAGCGGGAGGGTCCACAGATACGCAGTATTTT
cdr3_aa: CASSPVAGGSTDTQYF
d_call: TRBD2
j_call: TRBJ2-3
clone_size: -
v_call: TRBV7-6

cdr3_nt: TGTGCCAGCAGCCCCCCCCACACGAACACTGAAGCTTTCTTT
cdr3_aa: CASSPPHTNTEAFF
d_call: -
j_call: TRBJ1-1
clone_size: -
v_call: TRBV28

cdr3_nt: TGTGCCAGCAGCCTAACGACCACAGGGGGCACTGAAGCTTTCTTT
cdr3_aa: CASSLTTTGGTEAFF
d_call: TRBD1
j_call: TRBJ1-1
clone_size: -
v_call: TRBV28

cdr3_nt: TGTGCCTGGAGCCCAGGGGGAAACGAGCAGTACTTC
cdr3_aa: CAWSPGGNEQYF
d_call: TRBD1
j_call: TRBJ2-7
clone_size: -
v_call: TRBV30

cdr3_nt: TGCGCCAGCAGCTTTAGTAGCGGGAGGGAAGAGACCCAGTACTTC
cdr3_aa: CASSFSSGREETQYF
d_call: TRBD2
j_call: TRBJ2-5
clone_size: once
v_call: TRBV5-1

cdr3_nt: TGTGCCATCAGTGAGCCAATCCCGGGACAGGGGTCCTACGAGCAGTACTTC
cdr3_aa: CAISEPIPGQGSYEQYF
d_call: TRBD1
j_call: TRBJ2-7
clone_size: -
v_call: TRBV10-3

cdr3_nt: TGCGCCAGCAGCTTGCGCTCGTTTCCAACAGAATCCTACTACGAGCAGTACTTC
cdr3_aa: CASSLRSFPTESYYEQYF
d_call: -
j_call: TRBJ2-7
clone_size: -
v_call: TRBV5-1

cdr3_nt: TGTGCCACCAGCAGAGATAGAGGCCGCCACCTTAGTGAGTACTTC
cdr3_aa: CATSRDRGRHLSEYF
d_call: -
j_call: TRBJ2-7
clone_size: -
v_call: TRBV15

cdr3_nt: TGTGCCAGTATCGTTGACTTAGTCTACCCACTGAGCTCTGGAAACACCATATATTTT
cdr3_aa: CASIVDLVYPLSSGNTIYF
d_call: -
j_call: TRBJ1-3
clone_size: -
v_call: TRBV19

cdr3_nt: TGTGCCATTTTGGGACAGAGTGGGAAGACCCAGTACTTC
cdr3_aa: CAILGQSGKTQYF
d_call: -
j_call: TRBJ2-5
clone_size: -
v_call: TRBV21-1

cdr3_nt: TGTGCCAGCAGCGAGGACAAACAGGGGTTAAACACTGAAGCTTTCTTT
cdr3_aa: CASSEDKQGLNTEAFF
d_call: TRBD1
j_call: TRBJ1-1
clone_size: -
v_call: TRBV9

cdr3_nt: TGCGCCAGCAGCTTTTCTAGCGGGATCGATGAGCAGTTCTTC
cdr3_aa: CASSFSSGIDEQFF
d_call: TRBD2
j_call: TRBJ2-1
clone_size: -
v_call: TRBV5-1

cdr3_nt: TGTGCCAGCAGCTTACTAGCGGGGCAAGAGCAGTTCTTC
cdr3_aa: CASSLLAGQEQFF
d_call: TRBD2
j_call: TRBJ2-1
clone_size: -
v_call: TRBV7-9

cdr3_nt: TGTGCCAGCAGCCAAGGTACGGGGTACACAGATACGCAGTATTTT
cdr3_aa: CASSQGTGYTDTQYF
d_call: -
j_call: TRBJ2-3
clone_size: -
v_call: TRBV3-1/TRBV3-2

cdr3_nt: TGTGCCAGCGTGAGACAGATCATCCTAGCCAAAAACATTCAGTACTTC
cdr3_aa: CASVRQIILAKNIQYF
d_call: -
j_call: TRBJ2-4
clone_size: -
v_call: TRBV2

cdr3_nt: TGTGCCAGCAGTCAGGCGCCGGGGGGTAACACTGAAGCTTTCTTT
cdr3_aa: CASSQAPGGNTEAFF
d_call: -
j_call: TRBJ1-1
clone_size: -
v_call: TRBV6-5